Shown below are 5 T cell receptor beta chains from a single sample sequenced in a study of T cells in Graves' hyperthyroidism and ophthalmopathy (dated by TCRdb to about 2019). Libraries were constructed by multiplex PCR. Data came from an Illumina HiSeq 2000. Amplification of TCR beta CDR3 regions was carried out from RNA transcripts. A first-round RT-PCR of the TCR CDR3 used the HTBI primer set with the Qiagen OneStep RT-PCR kit. TCRdb itself trimmed the public reads at Q25 with fastp, ran MiXCR and retained productive beta chains. Each entry merges the rows of one CDR3 protein and shows their most common DNA and genes. Counted in this sample were over 90,000 distinct CDR3 sequences; approximately 50% of them appeared once. The ten largest account for about a quarter of the sample. The sample taken for sequencing was blood. These TCRs come from a man aged 35 to 55 with Graves' hyperthyroidism.

The sample holds many counts of this clonotype. The J gene is TRBJ2-3, the V gene TRBV15; 8 bases line up with TRBD2. The junction had 3 bases not matched to a gene; V was cut back by 0 bases and J by 4 bases. CDR3 length: 15 amino acids. CDR1 and CDR2 (germline): LNHNV, YYDKDF (reference sequence). CDR3 sequence: CATSRETSGPDTQYF. The CDR3 region has the DNA TGTGCCACCAGCAGAGAAACTAGCGGACCAGATACGCAGTATTTT.

This sequence joins TRBV12-3 or TRBV12-4 and TRBJ2-5; 9 positions match TRBD1. Losses at the gene ends were 5 bases for V and 4 bases for J; bases not matched to a gene: 2. CDR3 length: 13 residues. CDR3 amino acids: CASSGTGSETQYF. The CDR3 nucleotides are TGTGCCAGCAGTGGGACAGGGTCAGAGACCCAGTACTTC.

The chain uses TRBV20-1 and TRBJ1-5, with 11 positions matching TRBD1. Germline CDR1 and CDR2: DFQATT and SNEGSKA (reference sequence). This CDR3 has 12 residues. After removal of 6 bases from V and 14 bases from J, the junction contained 9 bases not matched to a gene. Here the CDR3 reads CSARGQGVYEHF. The CDR3 DNA sequence: TGCAGTGCACGGGGACAGGGGGTCTACGAGCATTTT.

With regard to this clonotype: At one end the junction does not follow the germline gene, possibly because of a read error. The genes are TRBV7-9 and TRBJ2-2; the match to TRBD2 covers 10 bases. This CDR3 is 14 amino acids long. CDR1 and CDR2 from the germline V gene are SEHNR and FQNEAQ (reference sequence). The chain's CDR3 is CANSQREGTGELFF. CDR3 sequence (DNA): TGTGCCAACAGCCAGCGGGAGGGCACCGGGGAGCTGTTTTTT.

This clonotype was picked up one time. A read error is possible here, since a much larger clone lies one base away. The CDR3 DNA sequence: TGTGCCAGCAGCCCTCGGACAGGCATGGACACTGAAGCTTTCTTT. Encoded protein: CASSPRTGMDTEAFF. The chain uses TRBV6-1 and TRBJ1-1, with 7 bases lining up with TRBD1. The germline V gene encodes CDR1 MNHNS and CDR2 SASEGT. The CDR3 covers 15 residues. Unmatched junction bases numbered 10, after V lost 6 bases and J lost 3 bases.